This TCR beta chain stems from a study of T cells in narcolepsy. This clone appeared a single time. This CDR3 comprises 16 residues. CDR1 MNHEY and CDR2 SVGAGI come from the germline V gene. V gave up 2 bases and J gave up 5 bases, with 18 bases separating them. Generated by immunoSEQ multiplex PCR, the TCRdb table keeps only in-frame clones and is missing some. This table holds some 20,000 clones, roughly 80% found once. V usage is TRBV6-5 and J usage is TRBJ1-1, with TRBD1 as a possible D gene (5 bases). The TCR was taken from a human donor in good health. The specimen sequenced was memory (CD45RA-) CD4+ T cells from blood. The CDR3, as DNA: TGTGCCAGCAGTTACCGACCAGGACCCGGGGGAACTGAAGCTTTCTTT. This gives the protein CASSYRPGPGGTEAFF.